The clone carrying this T cell receptor beta chain was counted once. The antigen remains undetermined. This sample is drawn from a study of T cells in Graves' hyperthyroidism and ophthalmopathy. Study outcomes and limitations: In the blood, most expanded thyroid clonotypes above 0.001 appeared as well.

Amplified TCR beta CDR3 regions derived from RNA transcripts. First-round RT-PCR with HTBI primers amplified the TCR CDR3 region. TCRdb reanalysed the multiplex PCR reads using MiXCR and keeps one entry per CDR3 protein. The table has a few hundred thousand distinct CDR3 sequences, roughly 18% seen once. Ophthalmopathy in the patients scored at least 3 on Clinical Activity Score and at least 4 on NOSPECS grade, lasting under 3 months. PBMCs were derived from under 13 ml fresh peripheral blood. Sequencing used blood. The source of this sequence is a woman aged 18-29 years with Graves' ophthalmopathy.

CDR3 sequence reads: CSVEEAELSTDTQYF. CDR3 DNA: TGCAGCGTTGAAGAAGCGGAGCTGAGCACAGATACGCAGTATTTT. The J gene is TRBJ2-3, the V gene TRBV29-1; D perhaps matches TRBD2 (5 bases). CDR3 size: 15 residues. CDR1 and CDR2 from the germline V gene are SQVTM and ANQGSEA. Trimming pared 0 bases from V and 0 bases from J, leaving 10 bases between.